Only a few counts were recorded for the clone carrying this T cell receptor beta chain. The source of the sample is a study of beta chain features in type 1 diabetes. Expressed TCRB transcripts were sequenced, since all the RNA that had been isolated was reverse transcribed. The repertoire was sequenced with immunoSEQ multiplex PCR; TCRdb's copy has only in-frame clones and lacks some. The data contain about 110,000 clones, 30% to 50% of them singletons. Germline loops: CDR1 LGHNA, CDR2 YNFKEQ. V was trimmed by 3 bases and J by 2 bases, leaving 3 bases between them. CDR3 length equals 12 residues. The sequence was collected from a woman aged 18-29 years in good health. The gene calls are TRBV4-2 and TRBJ2-3; D is unclear. Sequenced: stem cell memory CD4+ T cells from blood. This CDR3 is CASSHNTDTQYF. Here the CDR3 DNA reads TGTGCCAGCAGCCATAACACAGATACGCAGTATTTT.